The 9 T cell receptor beta chains below come from one sample, sequenced in a study of control samples from healthy donors and cancer patients. TCRdb keeps only in-frame clones here, not all; method: immunoSEQ multiplex PCR. Among some 150,000 clones listed, over 90% were seen once. The specimen sequenced was blood. These TCRs come from a woman aged 30 to 39 in good health.

CDR3 sequence (DNA): TGCGCCAGCAGGGCAGGTACCGAGCAGTACTTC. It specifies CASRAGTEQYF. This chain joins TRBV5-1 and TRBJ2-7, with unresolved D. This CDR3 has 11 amino acids. CDR1 and CDR2 from the germline V gene are SGHRS and YFSETQ. Trimming removed 5 bases at V and 6 bases at J, with 9 bases between. The variable domain in full, completed from reference TRBV5-1 and TRBJ2-7, reads KAGVTQTPRYLIKTRGQQVTLSCSPISGHRSVSWYQQTPGQGLQFLFEYFSETQRNKGNFPGRFSGRQFSNSRSEMNVSTLELGDSALYLCASRAGTEQYFGPGTRLTVT.

The chain uses TRBV18 and TRBJ1-6, with D possibly matching TRBD1 (6 bases). CDR1 is KGHSH and CDR2 is LQKENI in the germline V gene. Trimming took off 4 bases at V and 7 bases at J, with 14 bases between the two ends. The CDR3 contains 15 residues. The CDR3 sequence is CASSLGQRYNSPLHF. DNA of the CDR3: TGTGCCAGCTCACTAGGACAGCGGTACAATTCACCCCTCCACTTT.

J is TRBJ2-3 and V is TRBV29-1, with D maybe TRBD2 (5 bases). Trimming shortened V by 1 base and J by 2 bases, and 7 bases separated the two germline ends. Germline CDR1 is SQVTM and CDR2 is ANQGSEA. CDR3 length: 13 residues. The CDR3 bases are TGCAGCGTTGAAGCGGGAAACACAGATACGCAGTATTTT. Encoded protein: CSVEAGNTDTQYF.

V usage is TRBV7-9 and J usage is TRBJ2-7; D perhaps matches TRBD1 (6 bases). Per germline, CDR1 SEHNR and CDR2 FQNEAQ (reference sequence). CDR3 size: 13 residues. V lost 11 bases and J lost 5, with 19 bases in between. This CDR3 reads CAATRGAHNEQYF. DNA for the CDR3: TGTGCCGCGACCAGGGGCGCGCACAACGAGCAGTACTTC.

V gene TRBV19 combines with J gene TRBJ2-1; D is possibly TRBD2 (5 bases). CDR3 size: 14 residues. Trimming removed 1 base at V and 10 bases at J, with 14 bases between. Germline V gene sequence: CDR1 LNHDA, CDR2 SQIVND (reference sequence). The CDR3 loop reads CASSIAASTGEQFF. The CDR3 DNA is TGTGCCAGTAGTATAGCCGCCTCCACGGGGGAGCAGTTCTTC. Using reference TRBV19 and TRBJ2-1 for the parts outside the CDR3, the full variable domain is DGGITQSPKYLFRKEGQNVTLSCEQNLNHDAMYWYRQDPGQGLRLIYYSQIVNDFQKGDIAEGYSVSREKKESFPLTVTSAQKNPTAFYLCASSIAASTGEQFFGPGTRLTVL.

This chain joins TRBV4-1 and TRBJ2-2; D tentatively fits TRBD1 or TRBD2 (6 bases each). CDR1 is MGHRA and CDR2 is YSYEKL in the germline V gene. CDR3 length equals 16 residues. Trimming pared 1 base from V and 0 bases from J, leaving 9 bases between. Here the CDR3 reads CASSQAGGANTGELFF. CDR3 sequence (DNA): TGCGCCAGCAGCCAAGCCGGGGGCGCGAACACCGGGGAGCTGTTTTTT.

J is TRBJ2-2 and V is TRBV6-5, with D hard to call. V was clipped by 10 bases and J by 0 bases, with 15 bases between them. Germline V lookup: CDR1 MNHEY, CDR2 SVGAGI. The CDR3 sequence is 15 residues long. The CDR3 is CAIKEQSANTGELFF. The DNA for the CDR3 is TGTGCCATCAAGGAACAGAGCGCGAACACCGGGGAGCTGTTTTTT.

The rearrangement uses TRBV19 and TRBJ2-7, with a weak D call TRBD1 (6 bases). CDR1 and CDR2 from the germline V gene are LNHDA and SQIVND (reference sequence). The CDR3 length is 12 residues. Trimming stripped 9 bases from V and 2 bases from J, with 11 bases between. The CDR3 loop reads CASRDKTYEQYF. For the CDR3, the DNA is TGTGCCAGCCGGGACAAGACCTACGAGCAGTACTTC.

This chain joins TRBV28 and TRBJ2-2; D not certain. CDR1 is MDHEN, CDR2 SYDVKM, per germline. V was shortened by 5 bases and J by 7 bases, with 17 bases between the two germline ends. CDR3 length: 15 residues. The CDR3 spells CASSIDPMILGELFF. The CDR3 DNA reads TGTGCCAGCAGTATCGATCCCATGATACTCGGGGAGCTGTTTTTT.